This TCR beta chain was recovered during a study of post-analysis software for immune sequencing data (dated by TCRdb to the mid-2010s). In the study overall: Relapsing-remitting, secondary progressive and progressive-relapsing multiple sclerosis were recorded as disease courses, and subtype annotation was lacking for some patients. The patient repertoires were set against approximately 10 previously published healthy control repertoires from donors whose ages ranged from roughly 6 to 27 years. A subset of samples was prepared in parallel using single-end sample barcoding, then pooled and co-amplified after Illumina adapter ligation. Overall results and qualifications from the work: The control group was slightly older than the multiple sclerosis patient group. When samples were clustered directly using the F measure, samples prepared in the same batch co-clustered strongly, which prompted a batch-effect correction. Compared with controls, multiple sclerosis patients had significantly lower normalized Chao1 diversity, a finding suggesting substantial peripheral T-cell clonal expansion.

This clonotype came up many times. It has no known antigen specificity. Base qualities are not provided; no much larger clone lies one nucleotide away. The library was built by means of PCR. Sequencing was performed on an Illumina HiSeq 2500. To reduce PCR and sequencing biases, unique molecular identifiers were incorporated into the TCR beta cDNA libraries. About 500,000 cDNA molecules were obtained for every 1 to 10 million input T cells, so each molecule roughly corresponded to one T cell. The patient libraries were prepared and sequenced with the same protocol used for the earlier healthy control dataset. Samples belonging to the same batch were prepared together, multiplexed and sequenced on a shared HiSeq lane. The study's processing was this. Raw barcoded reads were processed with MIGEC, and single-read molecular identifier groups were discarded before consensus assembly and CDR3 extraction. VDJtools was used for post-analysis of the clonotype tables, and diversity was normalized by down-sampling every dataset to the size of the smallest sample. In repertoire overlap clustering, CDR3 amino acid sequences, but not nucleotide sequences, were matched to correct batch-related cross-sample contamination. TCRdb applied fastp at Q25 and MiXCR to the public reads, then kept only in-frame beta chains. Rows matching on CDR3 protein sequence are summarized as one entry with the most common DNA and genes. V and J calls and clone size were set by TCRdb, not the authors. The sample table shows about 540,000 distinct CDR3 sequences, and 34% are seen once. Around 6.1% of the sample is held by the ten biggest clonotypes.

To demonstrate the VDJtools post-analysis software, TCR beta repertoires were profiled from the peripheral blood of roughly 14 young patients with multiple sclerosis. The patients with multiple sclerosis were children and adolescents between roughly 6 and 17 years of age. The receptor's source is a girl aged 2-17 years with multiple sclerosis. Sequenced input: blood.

The sequenced DNA: TGCAGTGCTAGTCCTCCTGGACTAGCGGACACAGATACGCAGTATTTT. Its product reads: CSASPPGLADTDTQYF. The chain joins TRBV20-1 to TRBJ2-3, with 10 bases aligning to TRBD2. The CDR3 spans 16 residues, from the cysteine through the phenylalanine. This entry keeps only the CDR3 DNA: 48 bases, framed from base 1. CDR1 DFQATT and CDR2 SNEGSKA were looked up in the germline V gene (reference sequence). For this chain, trimming is 3 bases at the V end and 2 bases at the J end, and the number of junction bases without a gene match is 8.